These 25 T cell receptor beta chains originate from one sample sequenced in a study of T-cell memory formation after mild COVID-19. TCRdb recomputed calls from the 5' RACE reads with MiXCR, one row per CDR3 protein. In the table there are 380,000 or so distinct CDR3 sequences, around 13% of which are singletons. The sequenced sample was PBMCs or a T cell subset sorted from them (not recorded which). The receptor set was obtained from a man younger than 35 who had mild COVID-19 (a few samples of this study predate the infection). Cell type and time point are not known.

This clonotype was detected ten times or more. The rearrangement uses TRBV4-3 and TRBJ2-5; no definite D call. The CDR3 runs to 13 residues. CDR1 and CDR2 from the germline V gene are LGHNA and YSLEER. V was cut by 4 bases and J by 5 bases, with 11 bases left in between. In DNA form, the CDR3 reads TGCGCCAGCAGCCGCGGCGTTAGGGAGACCCAGTACTTC. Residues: CASSRGVRETQYF.

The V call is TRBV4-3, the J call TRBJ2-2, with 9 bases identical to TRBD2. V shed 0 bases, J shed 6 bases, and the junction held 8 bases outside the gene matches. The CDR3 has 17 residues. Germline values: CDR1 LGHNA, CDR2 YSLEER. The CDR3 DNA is TGCGCCAGCAGCCAAGAAAAGGTGGCGGGGGGGCCCGGGGAGCTGTTTTTT. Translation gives CASSQEKVAGGPGELFF.

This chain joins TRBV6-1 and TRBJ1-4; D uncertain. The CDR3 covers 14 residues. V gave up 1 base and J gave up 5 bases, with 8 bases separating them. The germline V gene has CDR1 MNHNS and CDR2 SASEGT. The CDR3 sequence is CASSEVKRNEKLFF. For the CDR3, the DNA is TGTGCCAGCAGTGAAGTTAAGCGAAATGAAAAACTGTTTTTT.

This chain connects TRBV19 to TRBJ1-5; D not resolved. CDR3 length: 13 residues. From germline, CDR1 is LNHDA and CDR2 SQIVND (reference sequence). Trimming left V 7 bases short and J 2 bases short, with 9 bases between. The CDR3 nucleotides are TGTGCCAGTACGAGGCGGGGCAATCAGCCCCAGCATTTT. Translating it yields CASTRRGNQPQHF. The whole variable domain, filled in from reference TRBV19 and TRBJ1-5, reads DGGITQSPKYLFRKEGQNVTLSCEQNLNHDAMYWYRQDPGQGLRLIYYSQIVNDFQKGDIAEGYSVSREKKESFPLTVTSAQKNPTAFYLCASTRRGNQPQHFGDGTRLSIL.

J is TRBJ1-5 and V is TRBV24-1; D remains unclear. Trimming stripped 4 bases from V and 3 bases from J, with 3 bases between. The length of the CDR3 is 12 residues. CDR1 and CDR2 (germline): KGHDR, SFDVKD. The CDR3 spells CATSDPNQPQHF. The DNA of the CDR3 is TGTGCCACCAGTGACCCCAATCAGCCCCAGCATTTT.

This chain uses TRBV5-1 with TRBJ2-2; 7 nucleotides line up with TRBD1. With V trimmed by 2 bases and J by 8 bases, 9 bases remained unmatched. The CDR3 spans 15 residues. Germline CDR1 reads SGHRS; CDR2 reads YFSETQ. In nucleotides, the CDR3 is TGCGCCAGCAGCTTCCTCCGACAGGGCCAAGGGGAGCTGTTTTTT. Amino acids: CASSFLRQGQGELFF.

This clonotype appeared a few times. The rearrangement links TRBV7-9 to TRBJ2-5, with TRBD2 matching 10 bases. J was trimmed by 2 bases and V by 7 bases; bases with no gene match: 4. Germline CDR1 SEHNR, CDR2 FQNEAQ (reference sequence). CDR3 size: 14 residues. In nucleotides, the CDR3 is TGTGCCAGCAAAGAACTAGCGGGGCAAGAGACCCAGTACTTC. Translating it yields CASKELAGQETQYF.

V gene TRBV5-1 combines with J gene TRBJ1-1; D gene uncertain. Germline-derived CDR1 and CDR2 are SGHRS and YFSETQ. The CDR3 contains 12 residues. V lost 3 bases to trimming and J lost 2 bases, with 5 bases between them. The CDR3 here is CASSYDNTEAFF. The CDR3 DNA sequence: TGCGCCAGCAGCTATGATAACACTGAAGCTTTCTTT.

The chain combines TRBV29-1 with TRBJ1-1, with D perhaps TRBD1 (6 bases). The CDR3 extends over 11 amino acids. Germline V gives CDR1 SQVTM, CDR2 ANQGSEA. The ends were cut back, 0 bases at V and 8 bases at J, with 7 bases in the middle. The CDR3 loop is CSVEEDREAFF. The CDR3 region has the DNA TGCAGCGTTGAAGAGGACAGAGAAGCTTTCTTT.

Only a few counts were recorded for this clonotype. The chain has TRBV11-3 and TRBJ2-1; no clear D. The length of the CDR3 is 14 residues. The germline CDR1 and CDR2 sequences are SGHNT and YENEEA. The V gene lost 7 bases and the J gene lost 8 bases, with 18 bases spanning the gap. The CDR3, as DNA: TGTGCCAGCAAATTAGGCGACCACGACGATGAGCAGTTCTTC. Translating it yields CASKLGDHDDEQFF. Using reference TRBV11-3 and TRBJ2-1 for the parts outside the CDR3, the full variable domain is EAGVVQSPRYKIIEKKQPVAFWCNPISGHNTLYWYLQNLGQGPELLIRYENEEAVDDSQLPKDRFSAERLKGVDSTLKIQPAELGDSAVYLCASKLGDHDDEQFFGPGTRLTVL.

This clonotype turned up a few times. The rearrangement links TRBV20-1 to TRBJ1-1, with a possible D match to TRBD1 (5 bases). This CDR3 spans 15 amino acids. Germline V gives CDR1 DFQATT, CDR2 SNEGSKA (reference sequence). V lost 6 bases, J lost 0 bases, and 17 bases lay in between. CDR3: CSAKGWPGLNTEAFF. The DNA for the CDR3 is TGCAGTGCGAAGGGGTGGCCAGGTTTGAACACTGAAGCTTTCTTT.

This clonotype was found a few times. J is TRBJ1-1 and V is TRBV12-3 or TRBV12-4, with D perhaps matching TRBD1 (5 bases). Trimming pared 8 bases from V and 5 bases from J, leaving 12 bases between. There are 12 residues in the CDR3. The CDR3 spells CASGRGGTEAFF. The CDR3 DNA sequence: TGTGCCAGCGGCCGTGGGGGGACTGAAGCTTTCTTT.

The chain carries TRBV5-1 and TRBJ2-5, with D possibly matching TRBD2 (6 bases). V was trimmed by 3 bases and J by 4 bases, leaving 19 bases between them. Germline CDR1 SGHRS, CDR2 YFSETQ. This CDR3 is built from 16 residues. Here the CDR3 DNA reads TGCGCCAGCAGCTACGGGACTGCCGATTTTTTAGAGACCCAGTACTTC. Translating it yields CASSYGTADFLETQYF.

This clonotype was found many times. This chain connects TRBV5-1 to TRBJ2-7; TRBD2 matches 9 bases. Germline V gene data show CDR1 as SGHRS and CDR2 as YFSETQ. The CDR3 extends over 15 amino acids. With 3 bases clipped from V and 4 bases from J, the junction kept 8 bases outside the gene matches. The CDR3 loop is CASSYGLAPPYEQYF. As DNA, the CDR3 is TGCGCCAGCAGCTACGGACTAGCGCCGCCTTACGAGCAGTACTTC.

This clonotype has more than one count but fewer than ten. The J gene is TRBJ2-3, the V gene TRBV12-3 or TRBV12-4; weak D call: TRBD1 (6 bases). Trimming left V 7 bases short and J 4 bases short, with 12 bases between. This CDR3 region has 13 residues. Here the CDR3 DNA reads TGTGCCAGCATTTGGGCAGGGGCAGATACGCAGTATTTT. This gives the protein CASIWAGADTQYF.

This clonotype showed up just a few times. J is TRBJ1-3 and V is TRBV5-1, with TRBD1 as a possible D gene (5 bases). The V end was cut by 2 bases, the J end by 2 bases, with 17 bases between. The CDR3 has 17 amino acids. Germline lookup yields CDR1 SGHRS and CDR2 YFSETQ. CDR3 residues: CASSLSGQGVTGNTIYF. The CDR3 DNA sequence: TGCGCCAGCAGCTTATCTGGGCAGGGAGTTACTGGAAACACCATATATTTT.

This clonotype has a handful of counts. CDR3: CASSAPSNQPQHF. The CDR3 DNA reads TGTGCCAGCAGTGCGCCAAGCAATCAGCCCCAGCATTTT. The chain uses TRBV2 and TRBJ1-5; no definite D call. This CDR3 has 13 amino acids. V lost 4 bases and J lost 1, with 5 bases in between. Germline V gene sequence: CDR1 SNHLY, CDR2 FYNNEI.

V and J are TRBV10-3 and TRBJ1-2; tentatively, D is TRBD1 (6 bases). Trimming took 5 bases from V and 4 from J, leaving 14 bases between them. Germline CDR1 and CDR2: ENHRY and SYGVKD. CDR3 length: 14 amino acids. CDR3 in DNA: TGTGCCATCAGTAGGCCGGACAGCTTCTATGGCTACACCTTC. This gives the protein CAISRPDSFYGYTF.

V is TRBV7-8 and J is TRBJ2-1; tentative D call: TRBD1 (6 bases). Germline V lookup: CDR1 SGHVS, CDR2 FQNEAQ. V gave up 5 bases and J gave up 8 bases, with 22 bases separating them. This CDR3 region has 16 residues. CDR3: CASSPYPRGTGDEQFF. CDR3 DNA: TGTGCCAGCAGCCCCTATCCCAGGGGAACGGGCGATGAGCAGTTCTTC.

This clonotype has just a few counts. The CDR3 DNA reads TGTGCCAGCAGCTTGAGCGGGACTAGCACAGATACGCAGTATTTT. Its protein is CASSLSGTSTDTQYF. V is TRBV7-3 and J is TRBJ2-3, with TRBD2 identical over 7 bases. V was clipped by 3 bases and J by 0 bases; unmatched bases: 3. This CDR3 is 15 amino acids long. Germline V gives CDR1 SGHTA, CDR2 FQGTGA.

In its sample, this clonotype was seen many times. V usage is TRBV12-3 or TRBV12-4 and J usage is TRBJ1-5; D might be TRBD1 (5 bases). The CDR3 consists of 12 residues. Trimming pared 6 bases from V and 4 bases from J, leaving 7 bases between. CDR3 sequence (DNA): TGTGCCAGCAGCGACAGAAATCAGCCCCAGCATTTT. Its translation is CASSDRNQPQHF.

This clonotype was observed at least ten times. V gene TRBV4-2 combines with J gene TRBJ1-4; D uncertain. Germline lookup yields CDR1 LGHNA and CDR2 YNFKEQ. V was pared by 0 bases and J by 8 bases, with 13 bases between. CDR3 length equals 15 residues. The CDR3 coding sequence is TGTGCCAGCAGCCAAGATCCGACCTCTCTCGAAAAACTGTTTTTT. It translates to CASSQDPTSLEKLFF.

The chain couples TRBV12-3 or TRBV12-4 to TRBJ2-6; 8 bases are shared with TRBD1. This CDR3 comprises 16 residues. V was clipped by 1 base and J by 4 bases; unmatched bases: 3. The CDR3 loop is CASSLEDRVGANVLTF. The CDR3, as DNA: TGTGCCAGCAGTTTAGAGGACAGGGTGGGGGCCAACGTCCTGACTTTC.

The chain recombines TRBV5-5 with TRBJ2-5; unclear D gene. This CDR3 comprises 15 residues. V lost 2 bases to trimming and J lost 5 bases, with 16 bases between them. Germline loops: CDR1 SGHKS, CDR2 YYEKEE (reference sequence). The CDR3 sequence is CASSFEGPTRETQYF. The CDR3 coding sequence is TGTGCCAGCAGCTTTGAAGGTCCGACAAGGGAGACCCAGTACTTC. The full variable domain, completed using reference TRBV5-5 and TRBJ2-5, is DAGVTQSPTHLIKTRGQQVTLRCSPISGHKSVSWYQQVLGQGPQFIFQYYEKEERGRGNFPDRFSARQFPNYSSELNVNALLLGDSALYLCASSFEGPTRETQYFGPGTRLLVL.

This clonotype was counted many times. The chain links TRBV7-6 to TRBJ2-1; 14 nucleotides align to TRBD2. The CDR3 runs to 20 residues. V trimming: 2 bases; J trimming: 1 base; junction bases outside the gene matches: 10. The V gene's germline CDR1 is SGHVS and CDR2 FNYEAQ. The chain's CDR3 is CASSLRPGLAGVGSYNEQFF. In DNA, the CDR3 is TGTGCCAGCAGCTTAAGGCCGGGACTAGCGGGGGTAGGGTCCTACAATGAGCAGTTCTTC.